This T cell receptor (beta chain) was obtained from a study of blood T cell repertoires in COVID-19. Trimming shortened V by 3 bases and J by 4 bases, and 8 bases separated the two germline ends. Germline V gene sequence: CDR1 KGHSH, CDR2 LQKENI. The CDR3 is made up of 13 amino acids. The protocol was immunoSEQ multiplex PCR, while the TCRdb copy is restricted to in-frame clones and leaves out a portion. The table records 140,000 to 150,000 clones, around 86% of them present only once. The chain uses TRBV18 and TRBJ2-3; D gene unclear. The sequenced sample was PBMCs or T cells enriched from blood (not recorded which). This receptor was obtained from a man in his fifties who had recovered from COVID-19. Here the CDR3 reads CASSPSLPDTQYF. The CDR3, as DNA: TGTGCCAGCTCACCGAGTCTTCCAGATACGCAGTATTTT.